The 30 T cell receptor beta chains in this list originate from one sample, sequenced in a study of blood T cells in healthy people across ages. It was with a sample-barcoded 5' primer and a J-beta primer mix that a second PCR of roughly 7 to 12 cycles was run. TCRdb analysed the 5' RACE reads with MiXCR anew, one entry per CDR3 protein. The sample consists of around 650,000 distinct CDR3 sequences, 40% to 50% of them appearing once. Material: blood. The source is a man at least 80 years old in good health.

This clonotype was observed at least ten times. The genes are TRBV29-1 and TRBJ2-3; maybe TRBD1 (7 bases). This CDR3 is 19 amino acids long. Germline V gene data show CDR1 as SQVTM and CDR2 as ANQGSEA. V lost 2 bases to trimming and J lost 0 bases, with 24 bases between them. CDR3 region: CSVEHRGTALFSSTDTQYF. The CDR3 nucleotides are TGCAGCGTTGAACACCGGGGGACAGCGTTATTCTCTAGCACAGATACGCAGTATTTT.

This clonotype has just a few counts. The chain employs TRBV29-1 and TRBJ2-2; tentatively, D is TRBD2 (6 bases). Per the germline V gene, CDR1 is SQVTM and CDR2 is ANQGSEA. Trimming took off 6 bases at V and 4 bases at J, with 12 bases between the two ends. The CDR3 is 13 residues long. The CDR3 nucleotides read TGCAGCGTGGAGGGCAGGGCCACCGGGGAGCTGTTTTTT. Translated, it gives CSVEGRATGELFF.

This clonotype was counted a few times. CDR3 in amino acids: CASSLGQTGANVLTF. The DNA for the CDR3 is TGCGCCAGCAGCTTGGGGCAAACTGGGGCCAACGTCCTGACTTTC. This chain uses TRBV5-1 with TRBJ2-6; no reliable D call. CDR1 is SGHRS and CDR2 is YFSETQ in the germline V gene. Trimming left V 0 bases short and J 2 bases short, with 6 bases between. This CDR3 spans 15 amino acids.

This clonotype has a handful of counts. This chain links TRBV9 with TRBJ2-4; TRBD2 matches at 10 bases. CDR1 and CDR2 from the germline V gene are SGDLS and YYNGEE. V shed 3 bases, J shed 2 bases, and the junction held 2 bases outside the gene matches. The CDR3 spans 15 residues. CDR3 nucleotides: TGTGCCAGCAGCGAGCGGGGGGGCACCAAAAACATTCAGTACTTC. This sequence encodes CASSERGGTKNIQYF.

This chain uses TRBV9 with TRBJ2-2; D call uncertain. Trimming removed 0 bases from V and 7 bases from J, with 13 bases in between. Germline values: CDR1 SGDLS, CDR2 YYNGEE. The CDR3 is made up of 15 amino acids. CDR3 in amino acids: CASSVGPLGRGELFF. The CDR3 region has the DNA TGTGCCAGCAGCGTAGGCCCCCTAGGTCGCGGGGAGCTGTTTTTT. Drawing the rest from reference TRBV9 and TRBJ2-2, the complete variable domain is DSGVTQTPKHLITATGQRVTLRCSPRSGDLSVYWYQQSLDQGLQFLIQYYNGEERAKGNILERFSAQQFPDLHSELNLSSLELGDSALYFCASSVGPLGRGELFFGEGSRLTVL.

The chain couples TRBV6-5 to TRBJ2-4, with D uncertain. This CDR3 has 14 amino acids. The ends were cut back, 6 bases at V and 0 bases at J, with 9 bases in the middle. Germline-derived CDR1 and CDR2 are MNHEY and SVGAGI. The CDR3 DNA follows: TGTGCCAGCAGCTCGGTCGTAGCCAAAAACATTCAGTACTTC. It codes for CASSSVVAKNIQYF.

With regard to this clonotype: A junction boundary mismatches the germline segment, possibly from a read error. This rearrangement joins TRBV10-3 to TRBJ1-2, with 8 positions matching TRBD1. The germline V gene has CDR1 ENHRY and CDR2 SYGVKD. There are 15 residues in the CDR3. The DNA of the CDR3 is TGTGCCATCAAGGACCAGGGGGCGCCTAACTATGGCTGCACCTTC. Translated, it gives CAIKDQGAPNYGCTF.

The chain couples TRBV7-9 to TRBJ1-1; a possible D gene is TRBD1 (6 bases). The length of the CDR3 is 16 residues. Looked up from germline, CDR1 is SEHNR and CDR2 is FQNEAQ (reference sequence). V dropped 4 bases and J dropped 6 bases, with 21 bases sitting between them. This CDR3 reads CASSSQGTAGRAEAFF. The DNA of the CDR3 is TGTGCCAGCAGCTCCCAGGGGACGGCCGGGAGGGCTGAAGCTTTCTTT.

This clonotype was counted once. The chain employs TRBV28 and TRBJ2-4, with D perhaps matching TRBD1 (6 bases). The better agreement between TRBJ2-7 and the DNA end casts doubt on the J call. The germline CDR1 and CDR2 sequences are MDHEN and SYDVKM. The CDR3 length is 15 residues. The CDR3 DNA is TGTGCCAGCAGTCGCCCCCACAGGGCCCACTACGAGCAGTACTTC. Translating gives CASSRPHRAHYEQYF.

This clonotype was seen more than once but under ten times. The chain has TRBV6-2 or TRBV6-3 and TRBJ1-1; D is possibly TRBD1 (6 bases). Trimming took 2 bases from V and 6 from J, leaving 16 bases between them. CDR1 and CDR2 (germline): MNHEY, SVGEGT. There are 15 residues in the CDR3. CDR3 residues: CASSYGPGEEPEAFF. The CDR3 coding sequence is TGTGCCAGCAGTTACGGTCCAGGGGAGGAACCTGAAGCTTTCTTT.

V is TRBV20-1 and J is TRBJ2-1; 9 bases agree with TRBD2. The germline V gene encodes CDR1 DFQATT and CDR2 SNEGSKA (reference sequence). The CDR3 consists of 14 residues. Trimming cost V 5 bases and J 5 bases; bases outside gene matches: 7. The CDR3 coding sequence is TGCAGTGCTTTACGCGGGGGGGCTCACAATGAGCAGTTCTTC. Translating gives CSALRGGAHNEQFF.

This clonotype was counted at least ten times. The chain has TRBV18 and TRBJ2-6; D possibly corresponds to TRBD1 (6 bases). CDR1 is KGHSH and CDR2 is LQKENI in the germline V gene. With 4 bases removed from V and 2 bases from J, the gap between germline ends came to 12 bases. The CDR3 length is 16 residues. In DNA, the CDR3 is TGTGCCAGCTCACTACGACAGGACCCTGGGGCCAACGTCCTGACTTTC. This translates into CASSLRQDPGANVLTF.

This chain connects TRBV5-5 to TRBJ1-5; 8 bases map to TRBD1. V was clipped by 4 bases and J by 9 bases; unmatched bases: 12. This CDR3 is built from 15 residues. The germline gives CDR1 SGHKS, CDR2 YYEKEE (reference sequence). CDR3 nucleotide sequence: TGTGCCAGCAGCCCAAACCAGGGGGCGGCGCGGCCCCAGCATTTT. It yields the protein CASSPNQGAARPQHF. The full variable domain, its missing parts supplied by reference TRBV5-5 and TRBJ1-5, is DAGVTQSPTHLIKTRGQQVTLRCSPISGHKSVSWYQQVLGQGPQFIFQYYEKEERGRGNFPDRFSARQFPNYSSELNVNALLLGDSALYLCASSPNQGAARPQHFGDGTRLSIL.

The CDR3 region is CASSSDRGASEQYF. In DNA, the CDR3 is TGTGCCAGCAGCTCGGACAGGGGAGCCTCGGAGCAGTACTTC. The chain links TRBV5-6 to TRBJ2-7; 9 bases agree with TRBD1. Trimming took 3 bases from V and 7 from J; bases not matched to a gene: 8. The CDR3 runs 14 residues. Looked up from germline, CDR1 is SGHDT and CDR2 is YYEEEE.

The V and J genes are TRBV4-3 and TRBJ2-4; D uncertain. The J call is in doubt because the DNA end fits TRBJ2-5 better. The CDR3 is made up of 15 amino acids. Germline CDR1 and CDR2: LGHNA and YSLEER. The CDR3 coding sequence is TGCGCCAGCAGCCCGTCGCTCCACGGACAAGAGACCCAGTACTTC. Translation gives CASSPSLHGQETQYF.

The sample holds a few counts of this clonotype. This may stem from a read error, because a much larger clone lies one nucleotide away. The DNA of the CDR3 is TGTGCCAGCAGCCCTGGGGTGGTCTACACCTTC. As protein: CASSPGVVYTF. This rearrangement joins TRBV14 to TRBJ1-2; D unclear. The V gene's germline CDR1 is SGHDN and CDR2 FVKESK. This CDR3 contains 11 residues. V shed 4 bases and J shed 10 bases, with 10 bases lying between them.

This chain uses TRBV7-2 with TRBJ1-2; D is possibly TRBD1 (6 bases). The V and J ends lost 5 bases and 12 bases respectively, with 22 bases between them. Germline CDR1 reads SGHTA; CDR2 reads FQGNSA. The CDR3 spans 14 residues. In DNA, the CDR3 is TGTGCCAGCAGCCATGGTCCGGGACAAACAATTGACACCTTC. Translation: CASSHGPGQTIDTF.

The J gene is TRBJ2-7, the V gene TRBV6-1, with D possibly TRBD1 on 6 matching bases. Trimming took 2 bases from V and 2 from J, leaving 10 bases between them. Looked up from germline, CDR1 is MNHNS and CDR2 is SASEGT. The CDR3 runs to 14 residues. In nucleotides, the CDR3 is TGTGCCAGCAGTGAATGGGGACATACCTACGAGCAGTACTTC. Encoded protein: CASSEWGHTYEQYF.

This sequence joins TRBV3-1 and TRBJ2-5; D is uncertain. The CDR3 contains 14 residues. The V end lost 2 bases, the J end lost 0 bases, and 7 bases lay between the germline ends. Germline V gene sequence: CDR1 LGHDT, CDR2 YNNKEL (reference sequence). The CDR3, as DNA: TGTGCCAGCAGCCAAAGTCGGAACCAAGAGACCCAGTACTTC. Amino acid sequence: CASSQSRNQETQYF.

This chain joins TRBV10-3 and TRBJ2-1, with TRBD1 as a possible D gene (7 bases). V gave up 3 bases and J gave up 4 bases, with 13 bases separating them. The CDR3 totals 15 residues. Germline loops: CDR1 ENHRY, CDR2 SYGVKD. In DNA form, the CDR3 reads TGTGCCATCAGTGAAGACAGGGACTTGTACAATGAGCAGTTCTTC. Its translation: CAISEDRDLYNEQFF.

This chain links TRBV20-1 with TRBJ2-5; the match to TRBD2 covers 10 bases. The V and J ends lost 5 bases and 11 bases, in that order; junction bases with no gene match: 11. There are 13 residues in the CDR3. Germline assignment: CDR1 DFQATT and CDR2 SNEGSKA (reference sequence). Here the CDR3 DNA reads TGCAGTGCTCCTAGCGGGAGTTCGGGGGGGCAGTACTTC. This sequence encodes CSAPSGSSGGQYF.

In its sample, this clonotype was seen a few times. This chain uses TRBV12-3 or TRBV12-4 with TRBJ2-1; D unresolved. Trimming pared 4 bases from V and 3 bases from J, leaving 13 bases between. This CDR3 comprises 15 residues. DNA for the CDR3: TGTGCCAGCAGTTCCGTCTTGGACCGCTACAATGAGCAGTTCTTC. Protein sequence: CASSSVLDRYNEQFF.

V and J are TRBV5-1 and TRBJ2-3; D perhaps matches TRBD1 (6 bases). V dropped 2 bases and J dropped 3 bases, with 10 bases sitting between them. CDR1 is SGHRS, CDR2 YFSETQ, per germline. The CDR3 length is 14 residues. CDR3 protein: CASSLSGETDTQYF. Here the CDR3 DNA reads TGCGCCAGCAGCTTATCAGGGGAAACAGATACGCAGTATTTT.

This rearrangement joins TRBV15 to TRBJ2-1; D is uncertain. The CDR3 totals 15 residues. Between the trimmed V and J ends, which lost 8 bases and 0 bases, there was a span of 14 bases. Germline lookup yields CDR1 LNHNV and CDR2 YYDKDF (reference sequence). CDR3 in amino acids: CATHSGRNSYNEQFF. The CDR3 DNA follows: TGTGCCACCCATTCGGGCCGGAACTCCTACAATGAGCAGTTCTTC.

This sequence joins TRBV3-1 and TRBJ1-2; D call uncertain. Germline CDR1 is LGHDT and CDR2 is YNNKEL (reference sequence). V shed 4 bases and J shed 7 bases, with 10 bases lying between them. This CDR3 has 12 amino acids. The CDR3 reads CASSLRTGGYTF. CDR3 nucleotides: TGTGCCAGCAGCCTACGGACGGGTGGCTACACCTTC.

There are a few counts of this clonotype. The chain links TRBV28 to TRBJ2-1; no reliable D call. The CDR3 consists of 11 residues. V lost 10 bases and J 5 bases, leaving 9 bases between the germline ends. Germline V lookup: CDR1 MDHEN, CDR2 SYDVKM. The CDR3 DNA follows: TGTGCCACGGACGGAGACAATGAGCAGTTCTTC. It codes for CATDGDNEQFF.

This clonotype was seen only a few times. This chain joins TRBV18 and TRBJ2-7; a weak D match, TRBD2 (6 bases). V lost 3 bases and J lost 1, with 10 bases in between. This CDR3 is built from 14 residues. CDR1 and CDR2 from the germline V gene are KGHSH and LQKENI. CDR3 nucleotides: TGTGCCAGCTCACCTCAGGAGGGTTCCTACGAGCAGTACTTC. Protein product: CASSPQEGSYEQYF.

The chain uses TRBV2 and TRBJ2-7, with a possible D match to TRBD1 (6 bases). Germline V gene lookup returns CDR1 SNHLY and CDR2 FYNNEI. This CDR3 contains 14 residues. The V gene lost 7 bases and the J gene lost 7 bases, with 20 bases spanning the gap. CDR3: CASIYDRTAPEQYF. In nucleotides, the CDR3 is TGTGCCAGCATCTATGACAGGACAGCCCCAGAGCAGTACTTC.

V usage is TRBV7-9 and J usage is TRBJ2-1; possibly TRBD2 for D (6 bases). V was clipped by 5 bases and J by 3 bases, with 11 bases between them. CDR1 is SEHNR and CDR2 is FQNEAQ in the germline V gene (reference sequence). The length of the CDR3 is 14 residues. The CDR3 reads CASSARAGYNEQFF. The CDR3 bases are TGTGCCAGCAGCGCCCGAGCGGGCTACAATGAGCAGTTCTTC.

As concerns this clonotype: A much larger clone differs by one base, so this may be a read error. The CDR3 loop is CSVNPGGSNQPRHF. The CDR3 region has the DNA TGCAGCGTTAACCCTGGGGGTAGCAATCAGCCCCGGCATTTT. V is TRBV29-1 and J is TRBJ1-5, with TRBD1 as a possible D gene (5 bases). The CDR3 is 14 amino acids. The germline V gene has CDR1 SQVTM and CDR2 ANQGSEA.